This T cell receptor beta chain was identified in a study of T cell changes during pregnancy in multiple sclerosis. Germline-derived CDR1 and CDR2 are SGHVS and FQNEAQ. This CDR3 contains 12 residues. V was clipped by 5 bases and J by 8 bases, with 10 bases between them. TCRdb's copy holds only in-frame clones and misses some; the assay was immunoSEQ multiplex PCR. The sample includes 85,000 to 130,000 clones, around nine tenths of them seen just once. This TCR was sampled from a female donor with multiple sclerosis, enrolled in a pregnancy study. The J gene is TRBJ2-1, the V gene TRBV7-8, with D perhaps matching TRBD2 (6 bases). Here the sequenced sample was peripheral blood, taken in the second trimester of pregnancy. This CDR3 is CASSTPSDEQFF. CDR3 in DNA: TGTGCCAGCAGCACCCCTAGCGATGAGCAGTTCTTC.